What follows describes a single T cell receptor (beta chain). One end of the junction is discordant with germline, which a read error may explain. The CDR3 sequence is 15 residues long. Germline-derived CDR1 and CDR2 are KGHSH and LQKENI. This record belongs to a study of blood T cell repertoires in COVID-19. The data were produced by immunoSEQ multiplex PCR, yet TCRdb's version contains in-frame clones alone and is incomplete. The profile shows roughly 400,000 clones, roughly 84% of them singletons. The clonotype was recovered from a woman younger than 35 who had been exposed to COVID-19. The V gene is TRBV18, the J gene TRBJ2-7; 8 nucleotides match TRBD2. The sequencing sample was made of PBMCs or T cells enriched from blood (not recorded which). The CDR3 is CASSPQAGGSDEQYF. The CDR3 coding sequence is TGTGCCAGCTCACCACAGGCGGGAGGCTCCGACGAGCAGTACTTC. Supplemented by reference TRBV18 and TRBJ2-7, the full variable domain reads NAGVMQNPRHLVRRRGQEARLRCSPMKGHSHVYWYRQLPEEGLKFMVYLQKENIIDESGMPKERFSAEFPKEGPSILRIQQVVRGDSAAYFCASSPQAGGSDEQYFGPGTRLTVT.